The next 27 T cell receptor beta chains were all read from a single sample in a study of shared clonotypes between healthy human individuals. Assay: immunoSEQ multiplex PCR; the TCRdb copy retains only in-frame clones and omits some. The sample contains about 2.4 million clones, more than 90% of which appear only once. Input material: naive CD4+ T cells sorted from blood. The subset is: CD45RA+ positively selected. The source is a young man in good health.

The rearrangement joins TRBV28 to TRBJ1-6; TRBD1 aligns across 9 bases. Per the germline V gene, CDR1 is MDHEN and CDR2 is SYDVKM. The CDR3 is made up of 15 amino acids. V dropped 5 bases and J dropped 9; count of bases not matched to a gene: 8. CDR3 DNA sequence: TGTGCCAGCAGTACTTCCGGGACAGGGATTTCACCCCTCCACTTT. It yields the protein CASSTSGTGISPLHF.

Remarks on this clone: The sample holds other DNA sequences that translate to the same CDR3. This sequence joins TRBV19 and TRBJ1-1; D remains unclear. V lost 3 bases and J lost 0, with 8 bases in between. Germline V gene lookup returns CDR1 LNHDA and CDR2 SQIVND (reference sequence). The CDR3 covers 14 residues. The CDR3 DNA is TGTGCCAGTAGTATTTCAGGCTTGAACACTGAAGCTTTCTTT. Translation gives CASSISGLNTEAFF. The whole variable domain, remainder taken from reference TRBV19 and TRBJ1-1, is DGGITQSPKYLFRKEGQNVTLSCEQNLNHDAMYWYRQDPGQGLRLIYYSQIVNDFQKGDIAEGYSVSREKKESFPLTVTSAQKNPTAFYLCASSISGLNTEAFFGQGTRLTVV.

CDR3 amino acids: CAYWVEVYGYTF. The CDR3 coding sequence is TGTGCCTATTGGGTAGAGGTCTATGGCTACACCTTC. The chain recombines TRBV10-3 with TRBJ1-2; D gene ambiguous. V lost 11 bases, J lost 4 bases, and 14 bases lay in between. The CDR3 runs to 12 residues. The V gene's germline CDR1 is ENHRY and CDR2 SYGVKD.

Concerning this clone: One end of the junction varies from germline; a read error may be responsible. The V gene is TRBV5-1, the J gene TRBJ1-1, with 9 bases that match TRBD1. Germline V gives CDR1 SGHRS, CDR2 YFSETQ. The CDR3 is 15 amino acids. CDR3 sequence reads: CASSVRPGTGTGAFF. As DNA, the CDR3 is TGCGCCAGCAGCGTACGTCCCGGGACAGGGACTGGAGCTTTCTTT.

About this clone itself: The sample holds other DNA sequences that translate to the same CDR3. V is TRBV27 and J is TRBJ2-7; D gene unclear. The CDR3 runs to 13 residues. Germline V gene lookup returns CDR1 MNHEY and CDR2 SMNVEV (reference sequence). Trimming cost V 3 bases and J 2 bases, with 8 bases left between them. As DNA, the CDR3 is TGTGCCAGCAGTTTGAGACCAGCCTACGAGCAGTACTTC. Protein product: CASSLRPAYEQYF.

CDR3 region: CATSRETIDSNYGYTF. In nucleotides, the CDR3 is TGTGCCACCAGCAGAGAAACAATTGACAGCAACTATGGCTACACCTTC. The rearrangement uses TRBV15 and TRBJ1-2, with a tentative D call TRBD1 (5 bases). CDR1 and CDR2 (germline): LNHNV, YYDKDF (reference sequence). V dropped 0 bases and J dropped 2 bases, with 13 bases sitting between them. This CDR3 has 16 amino acids.

The rearrangement links TRBV30 to TRBJ2-5; D unclear. The J call could be wrong; TRBJ2-7 is a better fit for the DNA end. There are 11 residues in the CDR3. Germline CDR1 GTSNPN, CDR2 SVGIG (reference sequence). As DNA, the CDR3 is TGTGCCTGGGGTAGGACCTACGAGCAGTACTTC. Its protein is CAWGRTYEQYF.

This clone was seen once. The chain is built from TRBV6-1 and TRBJ2-3, with 8 bases fitting TRBD2. The germline V gene encodes CDR1 MNHNS and CDR2 SASEGT. The J segment lost 6 bases and the V segment lost 6 bases, leaving 11 bases of the junction unmatched. The CDR3 contains 15 residues. The DNA for the CDR3 is TGTGCCAGCAGGAGGGAGCGGGGGCGGTCGGATACGCAGTATTTT. As protein: CASRRERGRSDTQYF.

A word on this clone: Other DNA sequences in the sample encode the same CDR3. The V gene is TRBV11-2, the J gene TRBJ1-1; D is uncertain. Germline assignment: CDR1 SGHAT and CDR2 FQNNGV. This CDR3 region has 13 residues. The V end was cut by 3 bases, the J end by 0 bases, with 5 bases between. The CDR3: CASSFRMNTEAFF. The CDR3 DNA reads TGTGCCAGCAGCTTCCGGATGAACACTGAAGCTTTCTTT.

This chain's CDR3 is CASSFGTGSSYNEQFF. The CDR3 coding sequence is TGTGCCAGCAGCTTCGGTACGGGTAGCTCCTACAATGAGCAGTTCTTC. V gene TRBV5-6 combines with J gene TRBJ2-1; no definite D call. Germline loops: CDR1 SGHDT, CDR2 YYEEEE. The CDR3 length is 16 residues. V was shortened by 2 bases and J by 0 bases, with 12 bases between the two germline ends.

V and J are TRBV9 and TRBJ1-2; TRBD1 is a possible D gene (5 bases). The CDR3 extends over 16 amino acids. The germline gives CDR1 SGDLS, CDR2 YYNGEE. Trimming left V 0 bases short and J 4 bases short, with 16 bases between. The CDR3 nucleotides are TGTGCCAGCAGCGTAGAGTTACAGGTTGGGTTCTATGGCTACACCTTC. Translating gives CASSVELQVGFYGYTF.

For this clone: Other nucleotide sequences in the sample specify the same CDR3. The rearrangement links TRBV18 to TRBJ2-2; TRBD1 aligns across 7 bases. From germline, CDR1 is KGHSH and CDR2 LQKENI. Trimming took 3 bases from V and 5 from J; bases not matched to a gene: 3. The CDR3 contains 14 residues. This CDR3 reads CASSPPTGTGELFF. CDR3 bases: TGTGCCAGCTCACCGCCGACAGGGACCGGGGAGCTGTTTTTT.

The gene calls are TRBV7-8 and TRBJ2-5; D unclear. The CDR3 has 15 residues. The ends were cut back, 2 bases at V and 2 bases at J, with 12 bases in the middle. The germline V gene encodes CDR1 SGHVS and CDR2 FQNEAQ. This chain's CDR3 is CASSLLMTVQETQYF. The CDR3 nucleotides read TGTGCCAGCAGCTTACTAATGACGGTACAAGAGACCCAGTACTTC. The full variable domain, its missing parts supplied by reference TRBV7-8 and TRBJ2-5, is GAGVSQSPRYKVAKRGQDVALRCDPISGHVSLFWYQQALGQGPEFLTYFQNEAQLDKSGLPSDRFFAERPEGSVSTLKIQRTQQEDSAVYLCASSLLMTVQETQYFGPGTRLLVL.

This chain joins TRBV4-3 and TRBJ2-7, with 8 bases that match TRBD2. CDR1 is LGHNA and CDR2 is YSLEER in the germline V gene. The CDR3 is made up of 15 amino acids. After removal of 4 bases from V and 2 bases from J, the junction contained 7 bases not matched to a gene. CDR3: CASSLAPGGAYEQYF. The CDR3 nucleotides are TGCGCCAGCAGCCTAGCACCGGGAGGGGCCTACGAGCAGTACTTC.

On this clone: The same CDR3 also results from other DNA sequences found in this sample. This chain uses TRBV7-2 with TRBJ2-1; 13 bases map to TRBD2. Germline V gene data show CDR1 as SGHTA and CDR2 as FQGNSA. The CDR3 sequence is 15 residues long. The V and J ends lost 5 bases and 9 bases, in that order; junction bases with no gene match: 7. The CDR3 coding sequence is TGTGCCAGCAGCCTAGGACTAGCGGGGGTAGGTGAGCAGTTCTTC. It is translated as CASSLGLAGVGEQFF.

The V and J genes are TRBV28 and TRBJ2-7; tentative D call: TRBD2 (6 bases). The V and J ends lost 8 bases and 0 bases respectively, with 23 bases between them. The CDR3 has 17 residues. CDR1 MDHEN and CDR2 SYDVKM come from the germline V gene. CDR3 residues: CASRIPTGLKSSYEQYF. As DNA, the CDR3 is TGTGCCAGCCGAATTCCTACGGGACTCAAGAGCTCCTACGAGCAGTACTTC. Using reference TRBV28 and TRBJ2-7 for the parts outside the CDR3, the full variable domain is DVKVTQSSRYLVKRTGEKVFLECVQDMDHENMFWYRQDPGLGLRLIYFSYDVKMKEKGDIPEGYSVSREKKERFSLILESASTNQTSMYLCASRIPTGLKSSYEQYFGPGTRLTVT.

The rearrangement uses TRBV28 and TRBJ2-7; TRBD1 aligns across 9 bases. Germline CDR1 is MDHEN and CDR2 is SYDVKM. Trimming took 6 bases from V and 1 from J; bases not matched to a gene: 4. The length of the CDR3 is 14 residues. The CDR3 sequence: CASRGTGRSYEQYF. In DNA form, the CDR3 reads TGTGCCAGCAGGGGGACAGGGAGGTCCTACGAGCAGTACTTC.

This clone was seen a single time. This rearrangement joins TRBV7-9 to TRBJ2-7; 7 bases are shared with TRBD1. Germline V lookup: CDR1 SEHNR, CDR2 FQNEAQ (reference sequence). V lost 7 bases, J lost 1 base, and 7 bases stayed unmatched. The CDR3 spans 14 residues. The DNA for the CDR3 is TGTGCCAGCACCTCGGGACAGTCATCCTACGAGCAGTACTTC. Translating it yields CASTSGQSSYEQYF.

The chain links TRBV28 to TRBJ1-6, with TRBD1 identical over 9 bases. The CDR3 is made up of 18 amino acids. Germline trimming cut 4 bases from V and 7 bases from J; bases unmatched to any gene: 14. Germline V gene data show CDR1 as MDHEN and CDR2 as SYDVKM. The CDR3 sequence: CASSYPPPGQGSNSPLHF. CDR3 DNA: TGTGCCAGCAGTTACCCCCCCCCGGGACAGGGTTCAAATTCACCCCTCCACTTT.

V and J are TRBV5-6 and TRBJ2-7; tentative D call: TRBD2 (6 bases). V lost 4 bases and J lost 6, with 17 bases in between. The CDR3 consists of 14 residues. Per germline, CDR1 SGHDT and CDR2 YYEEEE. CDR3 coding DNA: TGTGCCAGCAGCCGGAGGGGCAGGGCAGGCGAGCAGTACTTC. This gives the protein CASSRRGRAGEQYF.

This clone was picked up one time. The rearrangement joins TRBV5-1 to TRBJ2-1, with TRBD2 matching over 8 bases. With V trimmed by 7 bases and J by 9 bases, 15 bases remained unmatched. Germline V gene lookup returns CDR1 SGHRS and CDR2 YFSETQ. This CDR3 spans 15 amino acids. This chain's CDR3 is CASLPGREGTGEQFF. The CDR3 coding sequence is TGCGCCAGCCTACCCGGGAGGGAGGGAACCGGTGAGCAGTTCTTC.

The V call is TRBV7-6, the J call TRBJ2-7; 8 bases agree with TRBD1. CDR3 size: 14 residues. In germline, CDR1 is SGHVS, CDR2 FNYEAQ. With 5 bases clipped from V and 2 bases from J, the junction kept 5 bases outside the gene matches. The CDR3 reads CASSRGQGTYEQYF. Written as DNA, the CDR3 is TGTGCCAGCAGCCGCGGACAGGGAACCTACGAGCAGTACTTC.

The chain recombines TRBV6-5 with TRBJ2-5, with D hard to call. CDR3 size: 13 residues. The germline V gene encodes CDR1 MNHEY and CDR2 SVGAGI. Trimming took off 5 bases at V and 2 bases at J, with 9 bases between the two ends. CDR3 residues: CASSPRRQETQYF. Written as DNA, the CDR3 is TGTGCCAGCAGTCCAAGACGGCAAGAGACCCAGTACTTC.

A note on this clone: In the same sample, other DNA sequences code for this CDR3. The V call is TRBV19, the J call TRBJ2-3, with TRBD2 identical over 10 bases. Losses at the gene ends were 4 bases for V and 0 bases for J; bases not matched to a gene: 1. CDR3 length: 15 residues. Germline V gene data show CDR1 as LNHDA and CDR2 as SQIVND (reference sequence). The CDR3: CASSTTSGSTDTQYF. The CDR3 region has the DNA TGTGCCAGTAGTACGACTAGCGGGAGCACAGATACGCAGTATTTT.

This chain uses TRBV6-4 with TRBJ2-7, with TRBD2 matching 11 bases. Germline V gene lookup returns CDR1 MRHNA and CDR2 SNTAGT. V shed 7 bases, J shed 0 bases, and the junction held 11 bases outside the gene matches. This CDR3 contains 17 residues. CDR3: CASTGALAGGHSYEQYF. CDR3 sequence (DNA): TGTGCCAGCACCGGGGCTCTAGCGGGAGGACACTCCTACGAGCAGTACTTC.

The CDR3 nucleotides are TGTGCCAGCAGCTTGGGTAGAGAGAATTCACCCCTCCACTTT. It encodes CASSLGRENSPLHF. The chain carries TRBV5-5 and TRBJ1-6; D is unclear. The CDR3 covers 14 residues. CDR1 is SGHKS and CDR2 is YYEKEE in the germline V gene (reference sequence). Between the trimmed V and J ends, which lost 0 bases and 7 bases, there was a span of 8 bases.

This clone has more than one count but fewer than ten. This chain connects TRBV6-5 to TRBJ1-6; TRBD1 agrees at 8 bases. V lost 0 bases, J lost 9 bases, and 7 bases stayed unmatched. The germline CDR1 and CDR2 sequences are MNHEY and SVGAGI. The CDR3 consists of 16 residues. The CDR3 bases are TGTGCCAGCAGTTACTCGGTGGACAGGGTGAGTTCACCCCTCCACTTT. This gives the protein CASSYSVDRVSSPLHF.